This entry features one T cell receptor (beta chain) sequence. What it recognizes is unknown. This entry belongs to a study of T cell responses to AZD1222 COVID-19 vaccine. Study as a whole: Second doses were pooled across both intervals (about 4 or about 12 weeks).

Clones were sequenced by immunoSEQ multiplex PCR, and TCRdb holds only the in-frame ones, with some missing. Among 130,000 or so clones listed, around 83% were seen once. The study's findings and limits: The span of vaccine-associated CD4 TCRs extended across spike, with dominance at 160-218 and 743-854. Elevations in Spike-specific TCR breadth and depth followed administration of two AZD1222 doses.

Germline CDR1 is MNHEY and CDR2 is SMNVEV (reference sequence). Trimming removed 4 bases at V and 2 bases at J, with 14 bases between. This CDR3 region has 15 residues. The TCR was taken from an adult in good health. Here the sequenced sample was peripheral blood, taken on day 0 of AZD1222 vaccination. The chain joins TRBV27 to TRBJ2-5; maybe TRBD2 (5 bases). The CDR3 DNA reads TGTGCCAGCAGTTCCCGCTCCTCGGGGCAAGAGACCCAGTACTTC. Amino acids: CASSSRSSGQETQYF.